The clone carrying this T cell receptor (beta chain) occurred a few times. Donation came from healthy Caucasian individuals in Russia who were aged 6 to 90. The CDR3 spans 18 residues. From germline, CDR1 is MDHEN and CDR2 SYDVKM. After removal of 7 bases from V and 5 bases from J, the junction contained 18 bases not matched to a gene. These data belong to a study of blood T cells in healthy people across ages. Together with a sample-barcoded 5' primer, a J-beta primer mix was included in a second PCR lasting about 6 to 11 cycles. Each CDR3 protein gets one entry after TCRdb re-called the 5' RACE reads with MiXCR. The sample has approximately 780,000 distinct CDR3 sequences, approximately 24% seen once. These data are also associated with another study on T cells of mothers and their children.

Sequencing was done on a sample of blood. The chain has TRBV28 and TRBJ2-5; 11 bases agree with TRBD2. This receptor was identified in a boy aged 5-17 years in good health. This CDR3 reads CASTLPGLAGGQGETQYF. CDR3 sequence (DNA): TGTGCCAGCACTCTCCCGGGGCTAGCGGGGGGCCAGGGGGAGACCCAGTACTTC.